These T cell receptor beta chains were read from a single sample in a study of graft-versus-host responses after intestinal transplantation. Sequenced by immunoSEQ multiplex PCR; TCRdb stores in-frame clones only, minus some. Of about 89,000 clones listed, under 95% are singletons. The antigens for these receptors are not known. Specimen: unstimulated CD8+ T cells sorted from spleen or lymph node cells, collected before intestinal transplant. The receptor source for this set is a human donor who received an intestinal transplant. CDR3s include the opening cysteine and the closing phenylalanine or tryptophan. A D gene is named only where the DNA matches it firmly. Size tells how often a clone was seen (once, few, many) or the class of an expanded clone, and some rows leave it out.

CDR3: CASWRVGDTQYF
DNA: TGTGCATCCTGGCGGGTGGGAGATACGCAGTATTTT
D: .
size: .
J: TRBJ2-3
V: TRBV5-6

CDR3: CASSHYRGPSTDTQYF
DNA: TGTGCCAGCAGTCATTACAGGGGGCCGAGTACCGATACGCAGTATTTT
D: TRBD1
size: .
J: TRBJ2-3
V: TRBV6-6

CDR3: CASSIPGVEQYF
DNA: TGTGCCAGTAGTATTCCCGGGGTCGAGCAGTACTTC
D: .
size: .
J: TRBJ2-7
V: TRBV19

CDR3: CASTNREGGLYEQYF
DNA: TGTGCCAGCACCAATCGAGAAGGGGGCCTCTACGAGCAGTACTTC
D: TRBD1
size: once
J: TRBJ2-7
V: TRBV6-1

CDR3: CASLSSGSSYNEQFF
DNA: TGTGCCAGCCTATCCAGCGGGAGCTCCTACAATGAGCAGTTCTTC
D: TRBD2
size: .
J: TRBJ2-1
V: TRBV6-6

CDR3: CASSLTPRAYEQYF
DNA: TGTGCCAGCAGTTTAACTCCCAGGGCCTACGAGCAGTACTTC
D: .
size: .
J: TRBJ2-7
V: TRBV27

CDR3: CASRLAQSSYEQYF
DNA: TGTGCCAGTAGACTAGCCCAAAGCTCCTACGAGCAGTACTTC
D: TRBD2
size: .
J: TRBJ2-7
V: TRBV27

CDR3: CASSEAQAPNQETQYF
DNA: TGCGCCAGCAGTGAGGCGCAGGCACCAAACCAAGAGACCCAGTACTTC
D: .
size: .
J: TRBJ2-5
V: TRBV10-1

CDR3: CASSLDRGYNEQFF
DNA: TGTGCCAGCAGCTTAGACAGGGGATACAATGAGCAGTTCTTC
D: TRBD1
size: few
J: TRBJ2-1
V: TRBV7-9

CDR3: CASSSPMNTEAFF
DNA: TGTGCCAGCAGCTCCCCCATGAACACTGAAGCTTTCTTT
D: .
size: .
J: TRBJ1-1
V: TRBV7-8

CDR3: CASSPNRGQSYEQYF
DNA: TGTGCCAGCAGCCCCAACAGGGGACAATCCTACGAGCAGTACTTC
D: TRBD1
size: .
J: TRBJ2-7
V: TRBV2

CDR3: CASSLQTGNTIYF
DNA: TGTGCCAGCAGCCTGCAGACAGGAAACACCATATATTTT
D: .
size: .
J: TRBJ1-3
V: TRBV14

CDR3: CAWSVGVPTEAFF
DNA: TGTGCCTGGAGTGTCGGGGTTCCCACTGAAGCTTTCTTT
D: .
size: .
J: TRBJ1-1
V: TRBV30

CDR3: CASREGAITNMNTEAFF
DNA: TGTGCCAGCCGGGAGGGGGCGATAACCAACATGAACACTGAAGCTTTCTTT
D: TRBD1
size: .
J: TRBJ1-1
V: TRBV13

CDR3: CASSLQGLAGVYNEQFF
DNA: TGTGCCAGCAGCCTCCAGGGACTAGCGGGGGTATACAATGAGCAGTTCTTC
D: TRBD2
size: .
J: TRBJ2-1
V: TRBV7-2

CDR3: CGVEMWDRDRGNTIYF
DNA: TGCGGCGTTGAAATGTGGGACAGGGACCGTGGAAACACCATATATTTT
D: TRBD1
size: .
J: TRBJ1-3
V: TRBV29-1

CDR3: CASRPGTGSTGELFF
DNA: TGTGCCAGCAGACCCGGGACAGGGAGCACCGGGGAGCTGTTTTTT
D: TRBD1
size: once
J: TRBJ2-2
V: TRBV6-6

CDR3: CASTDGSSPLHF
DNA: TGTGCCAGTACGGACGGGAGCTCACCCCTCCACTTT
D: .
size: .
J: TRBJ1-6
V: TRBV19

CDR3: CASSLGPIYTF
DNA: TGTGCCAGCAGCTTAGGTCCTATTTATACCTTC
D: .
size: .
J: TRBJ1-2
V: TRBV7-9

CDR3: CASTPSSGAGETQYF
DNA: TGTGCCAGCACTCCCTCTAGCGGGGCTGGAGAGACCCAGTACTTC
D: TRBD2
size: .
J: TRBJ2-5
V: TRBV2

CDR3: CASSFLTSGETQYF
DNA: TGTGCCAGCAGCTTCCTGACTAGTGGGGAGACCCAGTACTTC
D: .
size: .
J: TRBJ2-5
V: TRBV7-8

CDR3: CASSQEGGGGTTNTGELFF
DNA: TGCGCCAGCAGCCAAGAGGGAGGCGGGGGCACAACGAACACCGGGGAGCTGTTTTTT
D: .
size: .
J: TRBJ2-2
V: TRBV4-1

CDR3: CAWSVGGEQYF
DNA: TGTGCCTGGAGTGTCGGGGGCGAGCAGTACTTC
D: .
size: .
J: TRBJ2-7
V: TRBV30

CDR3: CASSQGQGGAFF
DNA: TGCGCCAGCAGCCAAGGACAGGGGGGAGCTTTCTTT
D: TRBD1
size: .
J: TRBJ1-1
V: TRBV4-3

CDR3: CASSPGQASSYEQYF
DNA: TGTGCCAGTAGCCCCGGACAGGCGAGCTCCTACGAGCAGTACTTC
D: TRBD1
size: .
J: TRBJ2-7
V: TRBV19

CDR3: CASSSLAEQFF
DNA: TGTGCCAGCAGCTCACTAGCGGAGCAGTTCTTC
D: TRBD2
size: once
J: TRBJ2-1
V: TRBV11-3

CDR3: CSVDKQETQYF
DNA: TGCAGCGTCGACAAACAAGAGACCCAGTACTTC
D: .
size: once
J: TRBJ2-5
V: TRBV29-1

CDR3: CASSSRTASTSQETQYF
DNA: TGTGCCAGCAGCTCCCGGACAGCCTCTACAAGCCAAGAGACCCAGTACTTC
D: .
size: .
J: TRBJ2-5
V: TRBV13

CDR3: CASSQDFGYEQYF
DNA: TGTGCCAGCAGCCAAGATTTCGGTTACGAGCAGTACTTC
D: .
size: .
J: TRBJ2-7
V: TRBV4-2

CDR3: CASSQFHSYGYTF
DNA: TGTGCCAGCAGCCAATTTCACAGCTATGGCTACACCTTC
D: .
size: .
J: TRBJ1-2
V: TRBV14

CDR3: CASSTGTAPYGYTF
DNA: TGTGCCAGCAGTACCGGGACAGCCCCTTATGGCTACACCTTC
D: TRBD1
size: once
J: TRBJ1-2
V: TRBV27

CDR3: CASSSHRENTEAFF
DNA: TGTGCCAGCAGCTCACACAGGGAGAACACTGAAGCTTTCTTT
D: .
size: .
J: TRBJ1-1
V: TRBV5-6

CDR3: CASSQGQDYYEQYF
DNA: TGCGCCAGCAGCCAAGGGCAGGATTACTACGAGCAGTACTTC
D: .
size: few
J: TRBJ2-7
V: TRBV4-3

CDR3: CASSDPGLNNEQFF
DNA: TGTGCCAGCAGCGACCCGGGACTTAACAATGAGCAGTTCTTC
D: .
size: .
J: TRBJ2-1
V: TRBV7-9

CDR3: CASSAGTATNEKLFF
DNA: TGTGCCAGTAGCGCTGGGACAGCAACTAATGAAAAACTGTTTTTT
D: TRBD1
size: few
J: TRBJ1-4
V: TRBV19

CDR3: CASSIVAGGYEQYF
DNA: TGTGCCAGTAGTATAGTGGCAGGGGGCTACGAGCAGTACTTC
D: TRBD1
size: .
J: TRBJ2-7
V: TRBV19

CDR3: CASSQPGADTEAFF
DNA: TGCGCCAGCAGCCAACCAGGGGCCGACACTGAAGCTTTCTTT
D: .
size: once
J: TRBJ1-1
V: TRBV4-3

CDR3: CSAGGGYEQYF
DNA: TGCAGCGCAGGGGGCGGCTACGAGCAGTACTTC
D: TRBD1
size: .
J: TRBJ2-7
V: TRBV29-1

CDR3: CASSQVTSGGETQYF
DNA: TGCGCCAGCAGCCAAGTTACTAGCGGGGGGGAGACCCAGTACTTC
D: TRBD2
size: .
J: TRBJ2-5
V: TRBV4-1

CDR3: CASKEVGNQPQHF
DNA: TGTGCCAGTAAGGAGGTAGGTAATCAGCCCCAGCATTTT
D: .
size: .
J: TRBJ1-5
V: TRBV19

CDR3: CASSPQTESYEQYF
DNA: TGTGCCAGCAGCCCACAGACAGAGTCCTACGAGCAGTACTTC
D: .
size: .
J: TRBJ2-7
V: TRBV9

CDR3: CASSPVAGISQDTDTQYF
DNA: TGTGCCAGCAGCCCCGTAGCGGGGATCTCCCAGGACACAGATACGCAGTATTTT
D: TRBD2
size: .
J: TRBJ2-3
V: TRBV9

CDR3: CASSYYSSYNSPLHF
DNA: TGTGCCAGCAGTTACTACAGCTCCTATAATTCACCCCTCCACTTT
D: .
size: .
J: TRBJ1-6
V: TRBV6-5

CDR3: CAWSVLSLGDGYTF
DNA: TGTGCCTGGAGTGTACTCAGCTTAGGGGATGGCTACACCTTC
D: .
size: .
J: TRBJ1-2
V: TRBV30

CDR3: CASSEAGLGETQYF
DNA: TGTGCCAGCAGTGAAGCGGGGCTGGGGGAGACCCAGTACTTC
D: .
size: .
J: TRBJ2-5
V: TRBV6-1

CDR3: CASSTPGTPYEQYF
DNA: TGTGCCAGCTCCACCCCGGGGACACCCTACGAGCAGTACTTC
D: .
size: .
J: TRBJ2-7
V: TRBV7-9